Following are 3 T cell receptor beta chains from one sample sequenced in a study of CXCR3-negative and CXCR3-positive naive CD8 T cells (dated by TCRdb to 2018 to 2020). General findings and caveats noted by the study authors: Compared with CXCR3-negative naive cells, CXCR3-positive naive cells had TRB CDR3s with higher hydrophobicity (lower Kidera factor 4), lower energy, and higher strength and volume indices.

Sequencing used a NextSeq 550. The Human TCR Profiling Kit (MiLaboratory) was used to prepare UMI-labeled 5' RACE TRB cDNA libraries. Each CDR3 protein sequence appears as one entry after TCRdb reprocessed the reads, and no DNA is included. The table for this sample lists about 150,000 distinct CDR3 sequences. The top ten clones comprise 0.45% to 0.55% of the sample. Antigen specificity for these receptors is unknown. The sequenced sample consisted of naive CXCR3+ CD8+ T cells from blood. What this sample's cell subset or site label stands for: CD45RO-CCR7+CD27+CD95- naive CD8+ T cells expressing CXCR3 (TNR3+). The source of these receptors is a human donor in good health. Some clones in this sample may be carry-over from other donors' samples.

This chain connects TRBV7-2 to TRBJ2-1; TCRdb names TRBD2, which stays unverified in the absence of DNA. This CDR3 comprises 17 residues. Germline loops: CDR1 SGHTA, CDR2 FQGNSA. The CDR3 sequence: CASSLGRTTSSYNEQFF. Complete variable domain (other parts from reference TRBV7-2 and TRBJ2-1): GAGVSQSPSNKVTEKGKDVELRCDPISGHTALYWYRQSLGQGLEFLIYFQGNSAPDKSGLPSDRFSAERTGGSVSTLTIQRTQQEDSAVYLCASSLGRTTSSYNEQFFGPGTRLTVL.

This chain connects TRBV4-1 to TRBJ2-5; TCRdb lists TRBD2, though no DNA is available to test this call. The germline gives CDR1 MGHRA, CDR2 YSYEKL. The CDR3 is 19 residues long. CDR3 loop: CASSQVGGRSGLYQETQYF.

The chain uses TRBV2 and TRBJ2-7; TCRdb designates TRBD1, a call that cannot be tested without DNA. This CDR3 contains 13 residues. The germline V gene has CDR1 SNHLY and CDR2 FYNNEI. CDR3 loop: CASSEGRGEEQYF.